Presented here are 31 T cell receptor beta chains from one specimen sequenced in a study of cytomegalovirus exposure and HLA in healthy donors. Repertoires were generated with immunoSEQ multiplex PCR, while TCRdb's copy carries only in-frame clones and drops some. This sample has around 160,000 clones, with roughly 91% found just once. Sequenced sample: PBMCs. These receptors all stem from a man between 18 and 35 years old in good health and CMV-seronegative.

With respect to this clone: This clone may be a read error of a much larger clone one base away. Other nucleotide sequences in the sample specify the same CDR3. The rearrangement links TRBV29-1 to TRBJ2-1; D possibly corresponds to TRBD2 (6 bases). Trimming left V 2 bases short and J 5 bases short, with 7 bases between. This CDR3 contains 12 residues. Germline V CDR1 and CDR2: SQVTM, ANQGSEA. The CDR3 nucleotides read TGCAGCGTTGAACGGAGGGACAATGAGCAGTTCTTC. Its protein product is CSVERRDNEQFF.

The chain uses TRBV28 and TRBJ1-5; 12 bases line up with TRBD1. Unmatched junction bases numbered 3, after V lost 5 bases and J lost 7 bases. The germline V gene encodes CDR1 MDHEN and CDR2 SYDVKM. The CDR3 is made up of 14 amino acids. This CDR3 reads CASSLGTGGQPQHF. DNA for the CDR3: TGTGCCAGCAGTCTCGGGACAGGGGGCCAGCCCCAGCATTTT.

The chain is built from TRBV4-3 and TRBJ2-7; D is uncertain. V shed 0 bases and J shed 6 bases, with 12 bases lying between them. Germline V gene sequence: CDR1 LGHNA, CDR2 YSLEER. The CDR3 is made up of 14 amino acids. The CDR3 DNA reads TGCGCCAGCAGCCAAGAGTTAGTCGATGGCGAGCAGTACTTC. Its protein is CASSQELVDGEQYF.

The gene calls are TRBV4-1 and TRBJ2-1, with a possible D match to TRBD1 (5 bases). Germline CDR1 is MGHRA and CDR2 is YSYEKL. Trimming took 1 base from V and 5 from J, leaving 9 bases between them. The CDR3 totals 14 residues. The CDR3 reads CASSQGSRDNEQFF. The CDR3 DNA follows: TGCGCCAGCAGCCAAGGGTCCAGGGACAATGAGCAGTTCTTC.

J is TRBJ2-5 and V is TRBV28, with 14 bases matching TRBD2. Trimming took 6 bases from V and 5 from J; bases not matched to a gene: 8. The CDR3 length is 16 residues. Germline CDR1 reads MDHEN; CDR2 reads SYDVKM. Here the CDR3 DNA reads TGTGCCAGCAGCGCGACTAGCGGGGGGGCGGGTGAGACCCAGTACTTC. Translation gives CASSATSGGAGETQYF.

This clone was picked up one time. The chain's CDR3 is CASARGPETQYF. CDR3 nucleotides: TGTGCCAGCGCCAGGGGCCCAGAGACCCAGTACTTC. The rearrangement uses TRBV11-2 and TRBJ2-5; D may be TRBD1 (6 bases). Trimming shortened V by 8 bases and J by 4 bases, and 11 bases separated the two germline ends. The CDR3 length is 12 residues. Germline values: CDR1 SGHAT, CDR2 FQNNGV.

V gene TRBV5-1 combines with J gene TRBJ1-5, with TRBD1 matching 7 bases. The CDR3 has 13 residues. V was pared by 4 bases and J by 5 bases, with 3 bases of the junction left unmatched. Germline-derived CDR1 and CDR2 are SGHRS and YFSETQ. The DNA of the CDR3 is TGCGCCAGCAGCCCTCAGGGGGATCAGCCCCAGCATTTT. Residues: CASSPQGDQPQHF.

The J gene is TRBJ2-1, the V gene TRBV18, with 9 bases that match TRBD1. After removal of 7 bases from V and 3 bases from J, the junction contained 4 bases not matched to a gene. This CDR3 has 14 amino acids. Germline V gives CDR1 KGHSH, CDR2 LQKENI. CDR3 residues: CASLPGQGYNEQFF. The CDR3 region has the DNA TGTGCCAGCTTACCGGGACAGGGCTACAATGAGCAGTTCTTC.

V is TRBV7-2 and J is TRBJ2-5; 10 positions match TRBD1. Unmatched junction bases numbered 10, after V lost 3 bases and J lost 6 bases. The CDR3 extends over 16 amino acids. From germline, CDR1 is SGHTA and CDR2 FQGNSA. CDR3: CASSFTTGTGVKTQYF. The CDR3 coding sequence is TGTGCCAGCAGCTTTACCACCGGGACAGGGGTGAAGACCCAGTACTTC.

This clone is a singleton in its sample. The chain couples TRBV2 to TRBJ2-5, with TRBD2 as a possible D gene (6 bases). Germline loops: CDR1 SNHLY, CDR2 FYNNEI. The CDR3 sequence is 11 residues long. V was clipped by 6 bases and J by 5 bases, with 7 bases between them. In DNA, the CDR3 is TGTGCCAGCAGGAGCGGGGAGACCCAGTACTTC. Residues: CASRSGETQYF.

This chain uses TRBV4-2 with TRBJ1-1; D possibly corresponds to TRBD1 (5 bases). V lost 2 bases to trimming and J lost 0 bases, with 19 bases between them. CDR1 and CDR2 from the germline V gene are LGHNA and YNFKEQ. The CDR3 runs to 18 residues. The CDR3: CASSQYGQGMQLNTEAFF. In DNA form, the CDR3 reads TGTGCCAGCAGCCAATATGGTCAGGGTATGCAATTGAACACTGAAGCTTTCTTT.

The chain recombines TRBV10-3 with TRBJ1-5; D remains ambiguous. The germline gives CDR1 ENHRY, CDR2 SYGVKD. The CDR3 sequence is 13 residues long. Trimming removed 0 bases from V and 7 bases from J, with 7 bases in between. The CDR3 is CAISESGEQPQHF. In nucleotides, the CDR3 is TGTGCCATCAGTGAGTCCGGGGAACAGCCCCAGCATTTT.

This clone showed up many times. The chain carries TRBV5-1 and TRBJ1-1, with TRBD1 matching over 8 bases. The CDR3 runs 15 residues. The germline CDR1 and CDR2 sequences are SGHRS and YFSETQ. J gave up 5 bases and V 4 bases, and 10 bases lay outside the gene matches. The CDR3 loop is CASSTAGGRKTEAFF. The CDR3 DNA reads TGCGCCAGCAGCACCGCAGGGGGCAGGAAGACTGAAGCTTTCTTT.

The chain carries TRBV4-1 and TRBJ2-7; 11 nucleotides agree with TRBD2. The CDR3 is 14 residues long. Germline-derived CDR1 and CDR2 are MGHRA and YSYEKL. V lost 0 bases to trimming and J lost 11 bases; unmatched junction nucleotides: 6. The CDR3 bases are TGCGCCAGCAGCCAAGATAAGACTAGCGGGGAGAAGTACGTC. This translates into CASSQDKTSGEKYV.

The V and J genes are TRBV7-2 and TRBJ2-3; the match to TRBD2 covers 8 bases. Germline V gene lookup returns CDR1 SGHTA and CDR2 FQGNSA. Losses at the gene ends were 8 bases for V and 3 bases for J; bases not matched to a gene: 13. The CDR3 sequence is 16 residues long. This CDR3 reads CASSLGGGQWTDTQYF. CDR3 sequence (DNA): TGTGCCAGCTCCCTCGGGGGGGGCCAATGGACAGATACGCAGTATTTT. The full variable domain, completed using reference TRBV7-2 and TRBJ2-3, is GAGVSQSPSNKVTEKGKDVELRCDPISGHTALYWYRQSLGQGLEFLIYFQGNSAPDKSGLPSDRFSAERTGGSVSTLTIQRTQQEDSAVYLCASSLGGGQWTDTQYFGPGTRLTVL.

This sequence joins TRBV7-9 and TRBJ2-5; 10 nucleotides match TRBD1. The CDR3 has 15 amino acids. J was trimmed by 7 bases and V by 5 bases; bases with no gene match: 10. CDR1 is SEHNR and CDR2 is FQNEAQ in the germline V gene (reference sequence). Here the CDR3 reads CASSASGGQGRTQYF. CDR3 in DNA: TGTGCCAGCAGCGCAAGCGGGGGACAGGGGAGGACCCAGTACTTC.

This sequence joins TRBV2 and TRBJ1-5; TRBD1 agrees at 7 bases. The CDR3 extends over 15 amino acids. Germline loops: CDR1 SNHLY, CDR2 FYNNEI. J lost 3 bases, V lost 6 bases, and 8 bases had no gene match. The CDR3 reads CASSAGQSFNQPQHF. The CDR3 DNA follows: TGTGCCAGCAGCGCGGGACAGTCCTTCAATCAGCCCCAGCATTTT.

The chain recombines TRBV7-8 with TRBJ2-7, with D tentatively TRBD2 (6 bases). Trimming left V 1 base short and J 5 bases short, with 9 bases between. The CDR3 is 13 residues long. The germline V gene encodes CDR1 SGHVS and CDR2 FQNEAQ. The CDR3 here is CASSLVPGDEQYF. DNA for the CDR3: TGTGCCAGCAGCTTAGTCCCGGGGGACGAGCAGTACTTC.

This clone appeared once. The rearrangement uses TRBV7-9 and TRBJ1-2; TRBD1 matches at 9 bases. Germline V gives CDR1 SEHNR, CDR2 FQNEAQ (reference sequence). The CDR3 consists of 13 residues. Trimming took 4 bases from V and 7 from J; bases not matched to a gene: 4. The CDR3 DNA sequence: TGTGCCAGCAGCTCACAGGGGGCCAGTGGCTACACCTTC. This sequence encodes CASSSQGASGYTF.

The chain recombines TRBV5-1 with TRBJ2-2; 13 bases agree with TRBD2. Per the germline V gene, CDR1 is SGHRS and CDR2 is YFSETQ. V gave up 4 bases and J gave up 4 bases; unmatched junction bases: 4. The CDR3 runs 16 residues. CDR3 DNA: TGCGCCAGCAGCAGGACTAGCGGGAGAGGCACCGGGGAGCTGTTTTTT. This encodes CASSRTSGRGTGELFF.

This clone was seen only once. This chain connects TRBV11-2 to TRBJ1-1; 8 bases agree with TRBD1. CDR3 size: 16 residues. V lost 3 bases, J lost 5 bases, and 11 bases stayed unmatched. Germline lookup yields CDR1 SGHAT and CDR2 FQNNGV. The CDR3 sequence is CASSFGQGTTRTEAFF. CDR3 nucleotide sequence: TGTGCCAGCAGCTTTGGACAGGGTACAACACGGACTGAAGCTTTCTTT.

J is TRBJ1-3 and V is TRBV5-6, with a possible D match to TRBD1 (5 bases). The CDR3 loop spans 16 amino acids. V dropped 0 bases and J dropped 2 bases, with 12 bases sitting between them. Germline CDR1 reads SGHDT; CDR2 reads YYEEEE. For the CDR3, the DNA is TGTGCCAGCAGCTTGGGAGTCAGGGCAACTGGAAACACCATATATTTT. Translating it yields CASSLGVRATGNTIYF. Complete variable domain (other parts from reference TRBV5-6 and TRBJ1-3): DAGVTQSPTHLIKTRGQQVTLRCSPKSGHDTVSWYQQALGQGPQFIFQYYEEEERQRGNFPDRFSGHQFPNYSSELNVNALLLGDSALYLCASSLGVRATGNTIYFGEGSWLTVV.

The genes are TRBV5-5 and TRBJ1-1, with TRBD1 as a possible D gene (6 bases). Germline V gene sequence: CDR1 SGHKS, CDR2 YYEKEE (reference sequence). Trimming took 1 base from V and 4 from J, leaving 14 bases between them. The CDR3 sequence is 15 residues long. DNA for the CDR3: TGTGCCAGCAGCTTGTTAGGGGCCAGGGGCACTGAAGCTTTCTTT. This encodes CASSLLGARGTEAFF.

V and J are TRBV5-1 and TRBJ2-7, with 7 bases fitting TRBD1. CDR3 length equals 15 residues. J was trimmed by 0 bases and V by 3 bases; bases with no gene match: 6. Germline assignment: CDR1 SGHRS and CDR2 YFSETQ. The CDR3 region has the DNA TGCGCCAGCAGCTCCTTGACAGGGAGCTCCTACGAGCAGTACTTC. Its translation: CASSSLTGSSYEQYF.

This sequence joins TRBV19 and TRBJ1-6, with a possible D match to TRBD1 (6 bases). The CDR3 loop spans 16 amino acids. V was cut by 6 bases and J by 10 bases, with 22 bases left in between. Germline V CDR1 and CDR2: LNHDA, SQIVND (reference sequence). CDR3 loop: CASSTLSGHPRSPLHF. Written as DNA, the CDR3 is TGTGCCAGTAGCACGCTATCGGGACATCCTAGGTCACCCCTCCACTTT.

The chain is built from TRBV6-1 and TRBJ2-3; 7 nucleotides line up with TRBD1. CDR1 is MNHNS and CDR2 is SASEGT in the germline V gene. This CDR3 contains 13 residues. CDR3 DNA sequence: TGTCTCACAAGGGGGCCCTCGGGCGATACGCAGTATTTT. It specifies CLTRGPSGDTQYF.

This clone was counted a single time. The chain combines TRBV7-6 with TRBJ2-2; D gene ambiguous. The V and J ends lost 1 base and 1 base respectively, with 7 bases between them. There are 15 residues in the CDR3. Looked up from germline, CDR1 is SGHVS and CDR2 is FNYEAQ. CDR3 bases: TGTGCCAGCAGCTTAGGACTCGTGAACACCGGGGAGCTGTTTTTT. Translating gives CASSLGLVNTGELFF.

The chain's CDR3 is CASSPDRVVPGELFF. The CDR3 DNA follows: TGTGCCAGCAGCCCGGACAGGGTTGTCCCCGGGGAGCTGTTTTTT. The chain couples TRBV28 to TRBJ2-2, with 8 bases matching TRBD1. J gave up 6 bases and V 6 bases, and 9 bases lay outside the gene matches. CDR1 is MDHEN, CDR2 SYDVKM, per germline. This CDR3 comprises 15 residues.

The sample holds one count of this clone. The CDR3 DNA sequence: TGTGCCAGCAAGGAGGGGGCGGTGAATGAGCAGTTCTTC. It specifies CASKEGAVNEQFF. The chain recombines TRBV27 with TRBJ2-1; D possibly corresponds to TRBD1 (7 bases). Germline CDR1 and CDR2: MNHEY and SMNVEV (reference sequence). Trimming stripped 7 bases from V and 7 bases from J, with 14 bases between. This CDR3 contains 13 residues.

This clone was seen a few times. The chain has TRBV10-2 and TRBJ2-7; D gene ambiguous. The CDR3 contains 12 residues. Trimming removed 3 bases from V and 3 bases from J, with 6 bases in between. From germline, CDR1 is WSHSY and CDR2 SAAADI. The CDR3 loop reads CASSDGLYEQYF. The CDR3 coding sequence is TGCGCCAGCAGTGATGGCCTCTACGAGCAGTACTTC.

The chain employs TRBV28 and TRBJ2-2, with 8 bases matching TRBD1. The CDR3 totals 14 residues. V shed 6 bases, J shed 6 bases, and the junction held 6 bases outside the gene matches. CDR1 and CDR2 (germline): MDHEN, SYDVKM. The CDR3 here is CASSGQGRSGELFF. The CDR3 coding sequence is TGTGCCAGCAGCGGACAGGGTCGATCCGGGGAGCTGTTTTTT. The full variable domain, its missing parts supplied by reference TRBV28 and TRBJ2-2, is DVKVTQSSRYLVKRTGEKVFLECVQDMDHENMFWYRQDPGLGLRLIYFSYDVKMKEKGDIPEGYSVSREKKERFSLILESASTNQTSMYLCASSGQGRSGELFFGEGSRLTVL.